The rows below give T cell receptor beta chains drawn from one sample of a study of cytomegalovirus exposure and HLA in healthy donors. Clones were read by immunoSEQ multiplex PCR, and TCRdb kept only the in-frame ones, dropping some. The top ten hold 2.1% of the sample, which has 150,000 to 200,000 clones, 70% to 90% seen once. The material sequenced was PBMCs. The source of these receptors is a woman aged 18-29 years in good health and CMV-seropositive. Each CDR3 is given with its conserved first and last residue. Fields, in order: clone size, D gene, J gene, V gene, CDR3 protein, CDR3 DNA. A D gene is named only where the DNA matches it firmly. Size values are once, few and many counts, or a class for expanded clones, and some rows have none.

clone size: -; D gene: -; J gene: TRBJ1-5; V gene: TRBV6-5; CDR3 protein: CASNTDLEPQHF; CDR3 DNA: TGTGCCAGCAACACAGACCTGGAGCCCCAGCATTTT
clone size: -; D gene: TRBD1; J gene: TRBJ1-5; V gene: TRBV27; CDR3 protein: CASSLFSGGSNQPQHF; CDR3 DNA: TGTGCCAGCAGTTTATTTTCAGGGGGGAGCAATCAGCCCCAGCATTTT
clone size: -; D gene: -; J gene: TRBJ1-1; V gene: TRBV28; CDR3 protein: CASSSTNRVGAEAFF; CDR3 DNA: TGTGCCAGCAGTTCTACAAACAGGGTAGGGGCTGAAGCTTTCTTT
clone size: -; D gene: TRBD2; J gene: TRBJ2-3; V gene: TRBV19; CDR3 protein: CASGRGGAPPFTDTQYF; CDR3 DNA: TGTGCCAGTGGCCGGGGGGGCGCACCGCCATTCACAGATACGCAGTATTTT
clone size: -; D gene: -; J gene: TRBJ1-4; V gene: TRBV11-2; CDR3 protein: CASSSTRQEKLFF; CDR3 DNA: TGTGCCAGCAGCTCTACCCGACAGGAAAAACTGTTTTTT
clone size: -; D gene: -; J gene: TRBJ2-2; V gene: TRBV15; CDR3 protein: CATSRVTDSTGELFF; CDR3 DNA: TGTGCCACCAGCAGAGTTACTGACTCCACCGGGGAGCTGTTTTTT
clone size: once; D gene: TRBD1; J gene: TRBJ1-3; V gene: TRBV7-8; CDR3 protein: CASSRNPTRQGGNTIYF; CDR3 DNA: TGTGCCAGCAGCCGAAACCCGACCCGACAGGGAGGAAACACCATATATTTT
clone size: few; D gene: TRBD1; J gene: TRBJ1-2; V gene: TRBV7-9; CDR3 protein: CSSSYSPGQGGVYGYTF; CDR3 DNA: TGTTCCAGCAGCTACTCCCCGGGACAGGGAGGCGTCTATGGCTACACCTTC
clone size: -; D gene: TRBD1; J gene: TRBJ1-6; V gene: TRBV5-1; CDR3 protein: CASSLGSAGTVNSPLHF; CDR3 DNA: TGCGCCAGCAGCTTGGGGTCTGCCGGGACAGTAAATTCACCCCTCCACTTT
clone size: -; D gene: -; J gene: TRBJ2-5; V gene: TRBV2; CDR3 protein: CASSRQERTQYF; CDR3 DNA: TGTGCCAGCAGTAGACAGGAACGGACCCAGTACTTC
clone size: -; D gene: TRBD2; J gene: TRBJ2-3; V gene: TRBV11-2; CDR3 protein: CASSPGTNTDTQYF; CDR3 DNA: TGTGCCAGCAGCCCCGGGACTAACACAGATACGCAGTATTTT
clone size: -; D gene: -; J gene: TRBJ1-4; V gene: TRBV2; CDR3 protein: CASTRQERNEKLFF; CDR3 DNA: TGTGCCAGCACTAGACAGGAACGAAATGAAAAACTGTTTTTT
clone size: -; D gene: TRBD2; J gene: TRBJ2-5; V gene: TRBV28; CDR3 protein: CASSPGLAGRGETQYF; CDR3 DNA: TGTGCCAGCAGCCCGGGACTAGCGGGCCGAGGAGAGACCCAGTACTTC
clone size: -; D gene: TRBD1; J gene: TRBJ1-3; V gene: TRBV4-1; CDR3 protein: CASSPRDRSSGNTIYF; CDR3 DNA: TGCGCCAGCAGCCCTCGGGACAGGTCCTCTGGAAACACCATATATTTT
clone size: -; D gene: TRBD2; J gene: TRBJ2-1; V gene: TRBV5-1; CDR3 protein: CASRTSPRDEQFF; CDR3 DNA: TGCGCCAGCAGGACTAGCCCCAGGGATGAGCAGTTCTTC
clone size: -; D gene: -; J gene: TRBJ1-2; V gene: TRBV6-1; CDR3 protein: CASSEYGSGRTYGYTF; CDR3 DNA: TGTGCCAGCAGTGAATATGGATCAGGGCGTACCTATGGCTACACCTTC
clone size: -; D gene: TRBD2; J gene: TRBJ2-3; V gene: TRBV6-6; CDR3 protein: CASSPFLAGVTDTQYF; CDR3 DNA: TGTGCCAGCAGCCCATTCTTAGCGGGTGTCACAGATACGCAGTATTTT
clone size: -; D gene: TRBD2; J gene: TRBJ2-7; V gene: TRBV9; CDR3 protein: CASSVDSGGSYEQYF; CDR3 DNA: TGTGCCAGCAGCGTAGATTCGGGGGGGAGCTACGAGCAGTACTTC
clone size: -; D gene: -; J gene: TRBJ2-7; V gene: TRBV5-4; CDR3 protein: CASSDAGTGSYEQYF; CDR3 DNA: TGTGCCAGCAGTGACGCCGGGACTGGCTCCTACGAGCAGTACTTC
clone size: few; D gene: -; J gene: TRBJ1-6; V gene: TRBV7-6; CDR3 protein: CASSLESSRLNSPLHF; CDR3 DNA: TGTGCCAGCAGCTTGGAGAGCAGTCGGCTAAATTCACCCCTCCACTTT
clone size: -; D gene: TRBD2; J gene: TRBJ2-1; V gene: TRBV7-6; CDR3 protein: CASSPPTSRSYNEQFF; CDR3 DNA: TGTGCCAGCAGCCCCCCGACTAGCAGGTCCTACAATGAGCAGTTCTTC
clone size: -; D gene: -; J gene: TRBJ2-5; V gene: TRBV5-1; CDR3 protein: CASSAPNSEQETQYF; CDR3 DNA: TGCGCCAGCAGCGCCCCCAACAGTGAGCAAGAGACCCAGTACTTC
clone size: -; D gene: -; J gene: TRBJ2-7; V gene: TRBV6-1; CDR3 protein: CASSNGLPYEQYF; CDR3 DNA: TGTGCCAGCAGTAATGGACTACCTTACGAGCAGTACTTC
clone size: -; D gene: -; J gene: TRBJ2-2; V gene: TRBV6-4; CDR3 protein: CASSDGQNTGELFF; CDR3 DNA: TGTGCCAGCAGTGACGGACAGAACACCGGGGAGCTGTTTTTT
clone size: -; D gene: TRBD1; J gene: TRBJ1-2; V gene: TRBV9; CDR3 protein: CASSVATDRAGYTF; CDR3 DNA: TGTGCCAGCAGCGTAGCTACGGACAGGGCTGGCTACACCTTC
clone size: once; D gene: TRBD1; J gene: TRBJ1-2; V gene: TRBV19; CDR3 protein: CASSMTRGVYGYTF; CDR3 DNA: TGTGCCAGTAGTATGACCAGGGGGGTCTATGGCTACACCTTC
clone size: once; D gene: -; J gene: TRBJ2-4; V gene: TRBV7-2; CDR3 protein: CASSAPGNIQYF; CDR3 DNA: TGTGCCAGCAGCGCCCCGGGAAACATTCAGTACTTC
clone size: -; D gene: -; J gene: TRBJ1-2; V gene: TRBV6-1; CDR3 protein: CASRGGAGRGYTF; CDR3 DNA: TGTGCCAGCAGGGGCGGGGCAGGGCGAGGCTACACCTTC
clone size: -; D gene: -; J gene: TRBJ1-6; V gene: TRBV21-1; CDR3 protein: CASSYSLPLNSPLHF; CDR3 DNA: TGTGCCAGCAGCTACAGCTTACCCCTTAATTCACCCCTCCACTTT
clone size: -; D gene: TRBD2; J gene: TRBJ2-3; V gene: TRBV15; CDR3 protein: CATSRVAGSTQYF; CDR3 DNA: TGTGCCACCAGCAGAGTAGCGGGTAGTACGCAGTATTTT
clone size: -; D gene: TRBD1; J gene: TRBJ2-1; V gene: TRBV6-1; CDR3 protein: CASSDLWTGGYNEQFF; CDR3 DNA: TGTGCCAGCAGTGACCTTTGGACAGGGGGGTACAATGAGCAGTTCTTC
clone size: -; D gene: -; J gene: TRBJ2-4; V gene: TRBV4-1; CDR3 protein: CASSQFSGLAQNIQYF; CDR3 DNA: TGCGCCAGCAGCCAATTTTCGGGACTGGCCCAAAACATTCAGTACTTC
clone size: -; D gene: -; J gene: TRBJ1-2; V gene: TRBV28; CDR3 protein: CASSSTGGYTF; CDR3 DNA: TGTGCCAGCAGTTCGACAGGTGGCTACACCTTC
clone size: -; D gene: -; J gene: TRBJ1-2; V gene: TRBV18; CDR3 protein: CASSPGRDHYGYTF; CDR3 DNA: TGTGCCAGCTCACCAGGGAGAGATCACTATGGCTACACCTTC
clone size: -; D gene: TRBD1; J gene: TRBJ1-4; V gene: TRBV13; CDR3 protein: CASSWGQQDEKLFF; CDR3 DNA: TGTGCCAGCAGCTGGGGACAGCAAGATGAAAAACTGTTTTTT
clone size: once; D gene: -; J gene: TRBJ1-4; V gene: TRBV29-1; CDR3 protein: CSVEDQRAGLDKLFF; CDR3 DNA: TGCAGCGTTGAAGATCAGCGGGCGGGTCTGGATAAACTGTTTTTT
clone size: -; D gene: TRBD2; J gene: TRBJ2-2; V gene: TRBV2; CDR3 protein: CASRARSGGYTGELFF; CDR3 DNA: TGTGCCAGCAGGGCTCGGAGCGGGGGTTACACCGGGGAGCTGTTTTTT
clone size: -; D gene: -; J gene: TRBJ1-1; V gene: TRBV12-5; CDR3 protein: CASGRGVGTEASF; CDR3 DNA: TGTGCTAGTGGCCGGGGGGTGGGCACTGAAGCTTCCTTT
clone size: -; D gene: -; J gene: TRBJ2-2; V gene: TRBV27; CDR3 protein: CASRLANTGELFF; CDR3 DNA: TGTGCCAGCAGACTCGCGAACACCGGGGAGCTGTTTTTT
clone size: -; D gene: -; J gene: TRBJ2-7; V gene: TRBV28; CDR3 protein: CASYIAGATYEQYF; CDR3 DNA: TGTGCCAGCTACATCGCAGGGGCAACCTACGAGCAGTACTTC
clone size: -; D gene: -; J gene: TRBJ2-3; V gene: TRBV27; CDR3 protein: CASVDYTTDTQYF; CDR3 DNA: TGTGCCAGCGTCGATTACACAACAGATACGCAGTATTTT
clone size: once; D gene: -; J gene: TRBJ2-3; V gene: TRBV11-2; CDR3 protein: CASSLTVTDTQYF; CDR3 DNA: TGTGCCAGCAGCTTAACAGTCACAGATACGCAGTATTTT
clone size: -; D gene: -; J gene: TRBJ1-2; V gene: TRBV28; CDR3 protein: CASSLYTFDNYGYTF; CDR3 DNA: TGTGCCAGCAGTTTATACACCTTTGATAACTATGGCTACACCTTC
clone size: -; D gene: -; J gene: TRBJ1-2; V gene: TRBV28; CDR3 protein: CASSTSGDGYTF; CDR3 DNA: TGTGCCAGCAGCACCTCCGGGGATGGCTACACCTTC
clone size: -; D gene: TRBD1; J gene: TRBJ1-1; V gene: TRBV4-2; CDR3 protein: CASSPRTGGGEAFF; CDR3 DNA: TGTGCCAGCAGCCCCCGGACAGGGGGCGGTGAAGCTTTCTTT
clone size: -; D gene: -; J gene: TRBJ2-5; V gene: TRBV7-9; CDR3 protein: CASSLVTEQETQYF; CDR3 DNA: TGTGCCAGCAGCTTGGTGACTGAACAAGAGACCCAGTACTTC
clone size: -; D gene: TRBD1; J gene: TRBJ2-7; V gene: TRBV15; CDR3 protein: CATSRGAGGGYEQYF; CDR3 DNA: TGTGCCACCAGCAGAGGTGCAGGGGGTGGGTACGAGCAGTACTTC
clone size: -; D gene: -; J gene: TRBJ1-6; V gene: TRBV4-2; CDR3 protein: CASSLARYSPLHF; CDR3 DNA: TGTGCCAGCAGCCTAGCTCGTTATTCACCCCTCCACTTT